The 10 T cell receptor beta chains in this list originate from one sample, sequenced in a study of blood T cells in healthy people across ages. Together with a sample-barcoded 5' primer, a J-beta primer mix was included in a second PCR lasting about 7 to 11 cycles. TCRdb analysed the 5' RACE reads with MiXCR anew, one entry per CDR3 protein. The sample consists of some 1.8 million distinct CDR3 sequences, 35% to 50% of them appearing once. Source material: blood. The source of these receptors is a human donor in good health.

On this clonotype: A much larger clone lies a single base off, so this may be a read error. The V and J genes are TRBV29-1 and TRBJ1-2; 7 bases fit TRBD1. The CDR3 sequence is 14 residues long. Germline V CDR1 and CDR2: SQVTM, ANQGSEA. The CDR3 nucleotides are TGCAGCGTTGAAAAGGATTCGAGGGGGCTCGGCTGCACCTTC. It codes for CSVEKDSRGLGCTF.

V usage is TRBV7-8 and J usage is TRBJ2-5; weak D call: TRBD2 (6 bases). Trimming removed 2 bases at V and 7 bases at J, with 32 bases between. Germline loops: CDR1 SGHVS, CDR2 FQNEAQ. The CDR3 extends over 20 amino acids. The CDR3 region is CASSLWVLRDLGEEKGTQYF. The CDR3 region has the DNA TGTGCCAGCAGCTTATGGGTGTTGCGGGACCTCGGTGAGGAAAAGGGGACCCAGTACTTC.

This clonotype was counted a few times. The CDR3: CSLGARNTQYF. Here the CDR3 DNA reads TGCAGCCTCGGGGCTAGAAATACGCAGTATTTT. This rearrangement joins TRBV20-1 to TRBJ2-3; D could derive from TRBD1 or TRBD2 (5 bases each). The germline gives CDR1 DFQATT, CDR2 SNEGSKA (reference sequence). This CDR3 has 11 residues.

The chain employs TRBV2 and TRBJ1-2; possibly TRBD1 for D (5 bases). CDR3 length: 17 amino acids. Trimming removed 7 bases at V and 2 bases at J, with 23 bases between. Germline CDR1 reads SNHLY; CDR2 reads FYNNEI. In nucleotides, the CDR3 is TGTGCCAGCATCAGGCAGGATGTGTCGGGGGGAAACTATGGCTACACCTTC. Its translation is CASIRQDVSGGNYGYTF.

J is TRBJ1-1 and V is TRBV24-1; D unresolved. Germline assignment: CDR1 KGHDR and CDR2 SFDVKD. This CDR3 spans 13 amino acids. The germline V and J ends were trimmed by 5 bases and 5 bases, with 11 bases remaining between them. The CDR3 DNA sequence: TGTGCCACCAGTGCGGGGATCAGAACTGAAGCTTTCTTT. Protein product: CATSAGIRTEAFF.

This rearrangement joins TRBV12-3 or TRBV12-4 to TRBJ1-1; D gene uncertain. The CDR3 is 12 residues long. V was cut by 5 bases and J by 5 bases, with 9 bases left in between. DNA for the CDR3: TGTGCCAGCAGTGCCCTTGGGACTGAAGCTTTCTTT. Its protein is CASSALGTEAFF.

The gene calls are TRBV28 and TRBJ1-2; D not resolved. V lost 6 bases, J lost 8 bases, and 16 bases lay in between. Germline CDR1 MDHEN, CDR2 SYDVKM. The length of the CDR3 is 13 residues. The CDR3 coding sequence is TGTGCCAGCAGCACCCCCGGCATTACCGGCTACACCTTC. Amino acid sequence: CASSTPGITGYTF.

The genes are TRBV6-6 and TRBJ1-4; D gene uncertain. CDR3 size: 16 residues. CDR1 and CDR2 from the germline V gene are MNHNY and SVGAGI (reference sequence). V lost 5 bases and J lost 3, with 16 bases in between. The CDR3 loop is CASSDLDGFSNEKLFF. The CDR3 DNA sequence: TGTGCCAGCAGTGACCTCGACGGATTTTCTAATGAAAAACTGTTTTTT.

This clonotype was picked up a small number of times. This sequence joins TRBV20-1 and TRBJ1-5; D is unresolved. The CDR3 length is 13 residues. V lost 2 bases to trimming and J lost 6 bases, with 11 bases between them. Per germline, CDR1 DFQATT and CDR2 SNEGSKA (reference sequence). The CDR3 DNA follows: TGCAGTGCTAGATCCACGGCGGGTCAGCCCCAGCATTTT. Translated, it gives CSARSTAGQPQHF.

The chain couples TRBV4-1 to TRBJ2-5; D is ambiguous. The germline gives CDR1 MGHRA, CDR2 YSYEKL. Trimming removed 1 base at V and 5 bases at J, with 14 bases between. The CDR3 totals 15 residues. CDR3: CASSQVQATMETQYF. DNA of the CDR3: TGCGCCAGCAGCCAAGTCCAGGCCACGATGGAGACCCAGTACTTC.